Following are 32 T cell receptor beta chains from one sample sequenced in a study of T cells in tuberculosis. Data came from immunoSEQ multiplex PCR; TCRdb stores just in-frame clones and leaves some out. This table has under 30,000 clones, approximately 90% appearing once. The sample's time point: new active TB diagnosis, blood taken before or within 7 days of starting treatment. The input for sequencing was PBMCs, taken at tuberculosis diagnosis. The receptors originated from an adult with tuberculosis.

The chain links TRBV10-2 to TRBJ2-1; 7 bases fit TRBD1. The CDR3 totals 16 residues. The junction had 10 bases not matched to a gene; V was cut back by 4 bases and J by 4 bases. Per the germline V gene, CDR1 is WSHSY and CDR2 is SAAADI. In DNA form, the CDR3 reads TGCGCCAGCAGTGCTTATGCGACAGGGATATACAATGAGCAGTTCTTC. This sequence encodes CASSAYATGIYNEQFF.

For this clone: Relative to the germline gene, one junction end is altered; a read error may explain this. The CDR3 here is CASSYSGVRELIF. CDR3 DNA: TGTGCCAGCAGTTACTCAGGGGTGCGGGAGCTGATCTTC. V usage is TRBV6-6 and J usage is TRBJ2-1, with 7 bases fitting TRBD2. This CDR3 contains 13 residues. CDR1 and CDR2 from the germline V gene are MNHNY and SVGAGI (reference sequence).

V is TRBV19 and J is TRBJ2-7; 9 bases align to TRBD1. The length of the CDR3 is 16 residues. Per the germline V gene, CDR1 is LNHDA and CDR2 is SQIVND (reference sequence). The trim removed 7 bases at V and 2 bases at J, leaving 12 bases unmatched. The CDR3 is CASNPSTGGKTYEQYF. The CDR3 DNA reads as TGTGCCAGTAATCCATCTACAGGGGGCAAAACCTACGAGCAGTACTTC. The entire variable domain, with the rest obtained from reference TRBV19 and TRBJ2-7, is as follows: DGGITQSPKYLFRKEGQNVTLSCEQNLNHDAMYWYRQDPGQGLRLIYYSQIVNDFQKGDIAEGYSVSREKKESFPLTVTSAQKNPTAFYLCASNPSTGGKTYEQYFGPGTRLTVT.

The J gene is TRBJ2-3, the V gene TRBV6-1; 9 bases fit TRBD1. This CDR3 is built from 19 residues. The V gene's germline CDR1 is MNHNS and CDR2 SASEGT. Germline trimming cut 4 bases from V and 0 bases from J; bases unmatched to any gene: 14. This CDR3 is CASSGLGQGHPPSTDTQYF. In DNA, the CDR3 is TGTGCCAGCAGTGGTCTGGGACAGGGTCATCCTCCTAGCACAGATACGCAGTATTTT.

A single count supports this clone. The rearrangement links TRBV28 to TRBJ1-4; D is uncertain. CDR3 size: 15 residues. Trimming took off 6 bases at V and 4 bases at J, with 15 bases between the two ends. Germline loops: CDR1 MDHEN, CDR2 SYDVKM. CDR3 nucleotides: TGTGCCAGCAGCGCCGATTCCGGACTTAATGAAAAACTGTTTTTT. This codes for CASSADSGLNEKLFF. Combining the CDR3 with reference TRBV28 and TRBJ1-4 gives the whole variable domain DVKVTQSSRYLVKRTGEKVFLECVQDMDHENMFWYRQDPGLGLRLIYFSYDVKMKEKGDIPEGYSVSREKKERFSLILESASTNQTSMYLCASSADSGLNEKLFFGSGTQLSVL.

This clone was detected once. V and J are TRBV5-1 and TRBJ1-1; D not certain. V lost 0 bases to trimming and J lost 2 bases, with 8 bases between them. The length of the CDR3 is 14 residues. CDR1 and CDR2 from the germline V gene are SGHRS and YFSETQ. DNA of the CDR3: TGCGCCAGCAGCTTGGTGGGAGGAAACACTGAAGCTTTCTTT. Protein: CASSLVGGNTEAFF.

J is TRBJ1-2 and V is TRBV27, with 9 bases matching TRBD1. Unmatched junction bases numbered 4, after V lost 0 bases and J lost 5 bases. CDR3 size: 15 residues. The V gene's germline CDR1 is MNHEY and CDR2 SMNVEV (reference sequence). The chain's CDR3 is CASSLSTGGMYGYTF. DNA for the CDR3: TGTGCCAGCAGTTTATCTACAGGGGGCATGTATGGCTACACCTTC.

The chain is built from TRBV19 and TRBJ1-1; D ambiguous. Trimming cost V 3 bases and J 2 bases, with 13 bases left between them. CDR1 is LNHDA, CDR2 SQIVND, per germline (reference sequence). CDR3 length: 15 amino acids. The CDR3 loop reads CASSILHSLNTEAFF. CDR3 nucleotide sequence: TGTGCCAGTAGTATCCTCCACAGTCTTAACACTGAAGCTTTCTTT.

The rearrangement uses TRBV10-3 and TRBJ2-2; D not certain. The CDR3 has 15 amino acids. Between the trimmed V and J ends, which lost 3 bases and 2 bases, there was a span of 10 bases. Germline V gene sequence: CDR1 ENHRY, CDR2 SYGVKD. As DNA, the CDR3 is TGTGCCATCAGTGACCCCAGATCAAACACCGGGGAGCTGTTTTTT. This gives the protein CAISDPRSNTGELFF.

This chain's CDR3 is CASSDSRSGVSYEQYF. The CDR3 DNA reads TGTGCCAGCAGTGACTCCCGGAGTGGTGTGTCCTACGAGCAGTACTTC. The chain couples TRBV25-1 to TRBJ2-7; D ambiguous. Between the trimmed V and J ends, which lost 3 bases and 1 base, there was a span of 16 bases. Germline assignment: CDR1 MGHDK and CDR2 SYGVNS. This CDR3 has 16 amino acids.

J is TRBJ1-3 and V is TRBV4-3, with D maybe TRBD1 (5 bases). Germline-derived CDR1 and CDR2 are LGHNA and YSLEER. The CDR3 consists of 16 residues. The V and J ends lost 4 bases and 4 bases respectively, with 17 bases between them. The CDR3 reads CASSPTLGTAGNTIYF. The CDR3 DNA reads TGCGCCAGCAGCCCAACTTTGGGGACTGCGGGAAACACCATATATTTT.

In its sample, this clone was seen a few times. V usage is TRBV27 and J usage is TRBJ1-3, with TRBD1 as a possible D gene (5 bases). The V end was cut by 5 bases, the J end by 0 bases, with 8 bases between. This CDR3 is 14 amino acids long. Germline V CDR1 and CDR2: MNHEY, SMNVEV (reference sequence). CDR3 amino acids: CASSARASGNTIYF. CDR3 DNA: TGTGCCAGCAGTGCCAGGGCCTCTGGAAACACCATATATTTT.

J is TRBJ1-1 and V is TRBV5-1, with 9 bases fitting TRBD1. The trim removed 3 bases at V and 5 bases at J, leaving 5 bases unmatched. The CDR3 extends over 14 amino acids. Per germline, CDR1 SGHRS and CDR2 YFSETQ. The CDR3 sequence is CASSWTGVETEAFF. As DNA, the CDR3 is TGCGCCAGCAGCTGGACAGGGGTAGAGACTGAAGCTTTCTTT.

This rearrangement joins TRBV13 to TRBJ2-3; 8 bases fit TRBD2. This CDR3 is 15 amino acids long. The germline V gene has CDR1 PRHDT and CDR2 FYEKMQ (reference sequence). J gave up 2 bases and V 4 bases, and 5 bases lay outside the gene matches. In nucleotides, the CDR3 is TGTGCCAGCAGCTCTCGGACTAGCCACACAGATACGCAGTATTTT. Its protein is CASSSRTSHTDTQYF.

This chain uses TRBV5-1 with TRBJ1-5; no clear D. Trimming stripped 4 bases from V and 5 bases from J, with 10 bases between. CDR1 is SGHRS, CDR2 YFSETQ, per germline. CDR3 length: 13 amino acids. CDR3 DNA sequence: TGCGCCAGCAGCAGTGCCTATGATCAGCCCCAGCATTTT. As protein: CASSSAYDQPQHF.

This chain connects TRBV6-6 to TRBJ1-1; D ambiguous. In germline, CDR1 is MNHNY, CDR2 SVGAGI (reference sequence). Trimming shortened V by 8 bases and J by 1 base, and 8 bases separated the two germline ends. The CDR3 is made up of 12 amino acids. The CDR3: CASAEGNTEAFF. The CDR3 region has the DNA TGTGCCAGCGCGGAGGGGAACACTGAAGCTTTCTTT.

V gene TRBV9 combines with J gene TRBJ2-3; D unresolved. The length of the CDR3 is 12 residues. Germline V gives CDR1 SGDLS, CDR2 YYNGEE. Trimming cost V 0 bases and J 5 bases, with 4 bases left between them. The CDR3 loop is CASSVAQDTQYF. The CDR3 DNA sequence: TGTGCCAGCAGCGTAGCCCAAGATACGCAGTATTTT.

The chain carries TRBV2 and TRBJ1-2; a weak D match, TRBD1 (5 bases). This CDR3 is 12 amino acids long. V gave up 6 bases and J gave up 7 bases, with 12 bases separating them. Germline V CDR1 and CDR2: SNHLY, FYNNEI. The CDR3 spells CASRWQGTGYTF. As DNA, the CDR3 is TGTGCCAGCAGGTGGCAGGGTACTGGCTACACCTTC.

This clone was counted between two and nine times. The rearrangement links TRBV27 to TRBJ1-6, with unresolved D. With 5 bases removed from V and 10 bases from J, the gap between germline ends came to 9 bases. Looked up from germline, CDR1 is MNHEY and CDR2 is SMNVEV (reference sequence). This CDR3 comprises 12 residues. The CDR3 reads CASSTGVSPLHF. The CDR3, as DNA: TGTGCCAGCAGTACCGGGGTCTCACCCCTCCACTTT.

V gene TRBV2 combines with J gene TRBJ2-3; D gene ambiguous. The germline CDR1 and CDR2 sequences are SNHLY and FYNNEI. Trimming stripped 5 bases from V and 1 base from J, with 13 bases between. The CDR3 covers 15 residues. This chain's CDR3 is CASSIEVTGTDTQYF. As DNA, the CDR3 is TGTGCCAGCAGTATTGAGGTGACCGGCACAGATACGCAGTATTTT.

This sequence joins TRBV27 and TRBJ2-1; perhaps TRBD2 as D (5 bases). Germline CDR1 and CDR2: MNHEY and SMNVEV (reference sequence). The CDR3 totals 11 residues. V was shortened by 4 bases and J by 10 bases, with 8 bases between the two germline ends. CDR3: CASSSRGEQFF. The CDR3 coding sequence is TGTGCCAGCAGTTCCCGAGGGGAGCAGTTCTTC.

The J gene is TRBJ1-1, the V gene TRBV5-4; 7 nucleotides align to TRBD1. With V trimmed by 3 bases and J by 1 base, 3 bases remained unmatched. Germline V gene lookup returns CDR1 SGHNT and CDR2 YYREEE (reference sequence). The CDR3 extends over 14 amino acids. The CDR3 reads CASSYGQENTEAFF. Written as DNA, the CDR3 is TGTGCCAGCAGCTATGGACAGGAGAACACTGAAGCTTTCTTT.

The chain recombines TRBV29-1 with TRBJ1-4, with a possible D match to TRBD1 (5 bases). CDR1 SQVTM and CDR2 ANQGSEA come from the germline V gene. The CDR3 runs 15 residues. Trimming took off 5 bases at V and 0 bases at J, with 13 bases between the two ends. The CDR3: CSVLRRVATNEKLFF. Here the CDR3 DNA reads TGCAGCGTTTTGCGCAGGGTGGCAACTAATGAAAAACTGTTTTTT.

The chain carries TRBV7-2 and TRBJ2-3; tentatively, D is TRBD1 (6 bases). With 5 bases removed from V and 4 bases from J, the gap between germline ends came to 19 bases. This CDR3 region has 16 residues. Germline values: CDR1 SGHTA, CDR2 FQGNSA. The CDR3 here is CASSPLRDKPSDTQYF. Written as DNA, the CDR3 is TGTGCCAGCAGCCCCCTTCGGGACAAACCTTCAGATACGCAGTATTTT.

The chain uses TRBV15 and TRBJ2-5; TRBD2 aligns across 11 bases. The CDR3 is 16 residues long. The ends lost 3 bases at V and 7 bases at J; junction bases unmatched: 10. In germline, CDR1 is LNHNV, CDR2 YYDKDF (reference sequence). CDR3 in DNA: TGTGCCACCAGCAGTCGGACTAGCGGGTCCCATGGGACCCAGTACTTC. It is translated as CATSSRTSGSHGTQYF.

V is TRBV7-2 and J is TRBJ2-3; 12 bases map to TRBD2. CDR1 and CDR2 (germline): SGHTA, FQGNSA. Trimming took 7 bases from V and 5 from J; bases not matched to a gene: 16. The CDR3 extends over 18 amino acids. The CDR3 region has the DNA TGTGCCAGCACCCAAGAATTGAGACTAGCGGGAGAGGAAGATACGCAGTATTTT. Protein product: CASTQELRLAGEEDTQYF.

The chain recombines TRBV27 with TRBJ2-1; TRBD2 aligns across 8 bases. CDR3 length: 18 residues. J gave up 0 bases and V 2 bases, and 9 bases lay outside the gene matches. CDR1 MNHEY and CDR2 SMNVEV come from the germline V gene (reference sequence). DNA of the CDR3: TGTGCCAGCAGTTTACGTAACCTAGCGGGTGGCTCCTACAATGAGCAGTTCTTC. It yields the protein CASSLRNLAGGSYNEQFF.

The genes are TRBV7-9 and TRBJ1-5; 7 bases align to TRBD1. Germline loops: CDR1 SEHNR, CDR2 FQNEAQ (reference sequence). The CDR3 loop spans 15 amino acids. With 4 bases clipped from V and 0 bases from J, the junction kept 3 bases outside the gene matches. The CDR3 bases are TGTGCCAGCAGCTCGACAGGGAATAGCAATCAGCCCCAGCATTTT. Residues: CASSSTGNSNQPQHF.

The V call is TRBV29-1, the J call TRBJ2-1, with 7 positions matching TRBD2. CDR3 length: 11 amino acids. J was trimmed by 12 bases and V by 0 bases; bases with no gene match: 2. The germline V gene encodes CDR1 SQVTM and CDR2 ANQGSEA. The CDR3, as DNA: TGCAGCGTTGAAGATGGGGAGGGGCAGTTCTTC. Amino acid sequence: CSVEDGEGQFF.

The chain carries TRBV6-1 and TRBJ1-5; 7 bases agree with TRBD1. Germline V CDR1 and CDR2: MNHNS, SASEGT. The CDR3 sequence is 15 residues long. The J segment lost 4 bases and the V segment lost 6 bases, leaving 9 bases of the junction unmatched. The CDR3 sequence: CASRIPGQINQPQHF. The CDR3, as DNA: TGTGCCAGCAGGATACCGGGACAGATAAATCAGCCCCAGCATTTT.

This clone came up once. The rearrangement links TRBV30 to TRBJ1-6; D remains unclear. Trimming shortened V by 7 bases and J by 7 bases, and 14 bases separated the two germline ends. The CDR3 is 13 residues long. Looked up from germline, CDR1 is GTSNPN and CDR2 is SVGIG (reference sequence). The DNA for the CDR3 is TGTGCCTCCCACGGGTCACTAAATTCACCCCTCCACTTT. Translating gives CASHGSLNSPLHF.

This sequence joins TRBV5-1 and TRBJ2-1; TRBD2 matches 11 bases. CDR1 SGHRS and CDR2 YFSETQ come from the germline V gene. This CDR3 comprises 17 residues. The trim removed 0 bases at V and 2 bases at J, leaving 4 bases unmatched. The CDR3 sequence: CASSLVAGGLPYNEQFF. CDR3 sequence (DNA): TGCGCCAGCAGCTTGGTAGCGGGGGGGCTACCCTACAATGAGCAGTTCTTC.